These 4 T cell receptor beta chains were sequenced from one sample in a study of spatial heterogeneity in lung cancer. Documented time point: sample taken at primary tumor resection. The antigens for these receptors are not known. TCRdb reanalysed the 5' RACE reads using MiXCR and keeps one entry per CDR3 protein. This table has about 7,000 distinct CDR3 sequences, approximately 14% appearing once. Broader study findings: In tumors, expanded intratumoral alpha and beta TCR counts tracked mutation counts.

This specimen consisted of lung tumor tissue, obtained at surgery. The source of these receptors is a male donor with early-stage non-small cell lung cancer.

This clonotype was counted ten times or more. This beta chain was picked up by a library intended for alpha chains and is off target, so its count carries little meaning. CDR3: CASSQQTGGNSPLHF. The CDR3 nucleotides are TGTGCCAGCAGCCAACAGACAGGGGGTAATTCACCCCTCCACTTT. The rearrangement uses TRBV7-2 and TRBJ1-6, with 9 nucleotides matching TRBD1. CDR1 SGHTA and CDR2 FQGNSA come from the germline V gene. The CDR3 runs to 15 residues. Trimming at V came to 5 bases and at J to 6 bases, leaving 5 bases not matched to a gene.

Worth noting for this clonotype: Being off target in a library aimed at alpha chains, this beta chain has a size of little meaning. J is TRBJ2-3 and V is TRBV6-6; TRBD1 might be the D (5 bases). CDR3 length: 14 residues. Germline V gene lookup returns CDR1 MNHNY and CDR2 SVGAGI (reference sequence). Trimming took off 2 bases at V and 3 bases at J, with 9 bases between the two ends. CDR3 residues: CASSYRGRTDTQYF. DNA for the CDR3: TGTGCCAGCAGTTACAGGGGTAGGACAGATACGCAGTATTTT.

Concerning this clonotype itself: The library was built for alpha chains, so this beta chain is an off-target read and its size means little. This chain uses TRBV5-1 with TRBJ1-5; D unclear. The CDR3 sequence is 15 residues long. V was trimmed by 5 bases and J by 1 base, leaving 13 bases between them. Germline V lookup: CDR1 SGHRS, CDR2 YFSETQ. The CDR3 region is CASSRTGSSNQPQHF. The CDR3 nucleotides are TGCGCCAGCAGTCGAACGGGGTCCAGCAATCAGCCCCAGCATTTT.

On this clonotype: At one boundary the junction diverges from the germline segment, which might be a read error. As an off-target read in a library built for alpha chains, this beta chain has a frequency of little significance. V gene TRBV28 combines with J gene TRBJ2-7; no clear D. The CDR3 loop spans 12 amino acids. CDR1 is MDHEN and CDR2 is SYDVKM in the germline V gene. The CDR3 spells CASSLAVGSEFF. The CDR3 DNA is TGTGCCAGCAGTTTAGCGGTGGGTTCTGAGTTCTTC.